The 28 T cell receptor beta chains presented below share a single source sample, sequenced in a study of radiotherapy plus CTLA-4 blockade in lung cancer. Measured with immunoSEQ multiplex PCR; TCRdb has only the in-frame clones, and not every one. The data hold 30,000 to 40,000 clones, with over 70% observed a single time. The sequences come from peripheral blood, collected from a patient treated with radiotherapy plus ipilimumab. Receptors were obtained from a human donor with non-small cell lung cancer that progressed on radiotherapy plus ipilimumab.

This rearrangement joins TRBV19 to TRBJ1-2, with TRBD1 matching 7 bases. The CDR3 has 12 amino acids. V shed 8 bases and J 4 bases; nucleotides not matched to a gene: 4. Per germline, CDR1 LNHDA and CDR2 SQIVND (reference sequence). CDR3 residues: CASQGQVYGYTF. In nucleotides, the CDR3 is TGTGCCAGTCAAGGACAGGTCTATGGCTACACCTTC.

The chain recombines TRBV9 with TRBJ2-7; tentative D call: TRBD2 (5 bases). Per germline, CDR1 SGDLS and CDR2 YYNGEE. The length of the CDR3 is 13 residues. V lost 0 bases to trimming and J lost 4 bases, with 8 bases between them. The CDR3 DNA is TGTGCCAGCAGCGTAGCAGCGGAGTACGAGCAGTACTTC. Protein: CASSVAAEYEQYF.

This rearrangement joins TRBV11-2 to TRBJ2-2; the D is unclear. With 10 bases removed from V and 5 bases from J, the gap between germline ends came to 8 bases. Germline CDR1 reads SGHAT; CDR2 reads FQNNGV. CDR3 length equals 11 residues. CDR3 bases: TGTGCCACCAGAGAAACCGGGGAGCTGTTTTTT. The encoded protein is CATRETGELFF.

The chain links TRBV7-9 to TRBJ2-7; 11 bases match TRBD2. CDR3 length equals 16 residues. The germline V gene has CDR1 SEHNR and CDR2 FQNEAQ (reference sequence). Losses at the gene ends were 7 bases for V and 3 bases for J; bases not matched to a gene: 11. This chain's CDR3 is CASKASGGPPIYEQYF. The CDR3 DNA is TGTGCCAGCAAGGCTAGCGGGGGGCCACCAATCTACGAGCAGTACTTC.

The rearrangement links TRBV19 to TRBJ1-3, with 8 bases that match TRBD1. The V gene end was trimmed by 2 bases and the J gene end by 3 bases; junction bases not matched to a gene: 6. The CDR3 loop spans 16 amino acids. Germline loops: CDR1 LNHDA, CDR2 SQIVND (reference sequence). The CDR3 nucleotides are TGTGCCAGTAGTATAACCGGGACAGGCGTTGGAAACACCATATATTTT. This gives the protein CASSITGTGVGNTIYF.

The rearrangement uses TRBV7-3 and TRBJ1-3, with D unresolved. The V and J ends lost 7 bases and 2 bases respectively, with 15 bases between them. The CDR3 is 15 amino acids. CDR1 and CDR2 from the germline V gene are SGHTA and FQGTGA. CDR3 in amino acids: CASKVLLEAGNTIYF. The CDR3 DNA reads TGTGCCAGCAAAGTTTTACTTGAAGCTGGAAACACCATATATTTT.

The chain has TRBV18 and TRBJ2-3; no definite D call. This CDR3 is 12 amino acids long. The V gene's germline CDR1 is KGHSH and CDR2 LQKENI. V was trimmed by 3 bases and J by 4 bases, leaving 5 bases between them. The CDR3 DNA sequence: TGTGCCAGCTCACCTCTTGCAGATACGCAGTATTTT. Its translation: CASSPLADTQYF.

This clone was detected only a few times. The V and J genes are TRBV27 and TRBJ2-1; 7 nucleotides match TRBD2. The J segment lost 5 bases and the V segment lost 3 bases, leaving 4 bases of the junction unmatched. Germline V gene data show CDR1 as MNHEY and CDR2 as SMNVEV (reference sequence). The CDR3 is 14 residues long. The CDR3 sequence is CASSFGGGDNEQFF. CDR3 bases: TGTGCCAGCAGTTTTGGGGGAGGGGACAATGAGCAGTTCTTC.

This clone was detected a few times. This chain connects TRBV5-5 to TRBJ2-7, with D hard to call. This CDR3 has 15 amino acids. The germline gives CDR1 SGHKS, CDR2 YYEKEE (reference sequence). Deletions cut 0 bases from V and 2 bases from J, with 12 bases between. The CDR3 DNA sequence: TGTGCCAGCAGCTTGGAAGAGACGGTGACCTACGAGCAGTACTTC. It encodes CASSLEETVTYEQYF.

The CDR3 protein is CASSQGRQGQGIGYEQYF. Here the CDR3 DNA reads TGTGCCAGCAGCCAAGGGAGACAGGGGCAGGGAATAGGTTACGAGCAGTACTTC. The J gene is TRBJ2-7, the V gene TRBV4-2, with 8 bases fitting TRBD1. V was clipped by 1 base and J by 4 bases; unmatched bases: 15. This CDR3 has 18 amino acids. Germline lookup yields CDR1 LGHNA and CDR2 YNFKEQ.

This clone was seen only a few times. The chain has TRBV27 and TRBJ2-7, with D possibly TRBD1 on 5 matching bases. The CDR3 has 13 amino acids. V was clipped by 3 bases and J by 5 bases, with 11 bases between them. Germline V gene data show CDR1 as MNHEY and CDR2 as SMNVEV (reference sequence). The CDR3 is CASSLTRVHEQYF. Written as DNA, the CDR3 is TGTGCCAGCAGTTTGACCAGGGTCCACGAGCAGTACTTC.

This rearrangement joins TRBV6-5 to TRBJ1-1; the D gene is possibly TRBD1 (5 bases). V was shortened by 10 bases and J by 7 bases, with 22 bases between the two germline ends. CDR1 MNHEY and CDR2 SVGAGI come from the germline V gene. CDR3 size: 14 residues. The CDR3 DNA reads TGTGCCACCCGAACCGGGACGGGCAGGGATGAAGCTTTCTTT. The encoded protein is CATRTGTGRDEAFF.

The chain links TRBV7-2 to TRBJ2-2; no clear D. The V and J ends lost 2 bases and 1 base respectively, with 11 bases between them. Germline V gene sequence: CDR1 SGHTA, CDR2 FQGNSA. This CDR3 contains 16 residues. CDR3 region: CASSLYHARNTGELFF. CDR3 bases: TGTGCCAGCAGCTTATACCACGCTCGGAACACCGGGGAGCTGTTTTTT. The variable domain in full, with the rest retrieved from reference TRBV7-2 and TRBJ2-2, is GAGVSQSPSNKVTEKGKDVELRCDPISGHTALYWYRQSLGQGLEFLIYFQGNSAPDKSGLPSDRFSAERTGGSVSTLTIQRTQQEDSAVYLCASSLYHARNTGELFFGEGSRLTVL.

V gene TRBV19 combines with J gene TRBJ1-5, with a possible D match to TRBD1 (6 bases). Germline V CDR1 and CDR2: LNHDA, SQIVND (reference sequence). CDR3 length: 16 residues. The V and J ends lost 1 base and 1 base respectively, with 11 bases between them. The CDR3 coding sequence is TGTGCCAGTAGTATAGTCGGGGGACAAAGCAATCAGCCCCAGCATTTT. This gives the protein CASSIVGGQSNQPQHF.

The DNA of the CDR3 is TGTGCCAGCAGTGAACTACTAGGGGGACAGGATAGCAATCAGCCCCAGCATTTT. This sequence encodes CASSELLGGQDSNQPQHF. The genes are TRBV6-1 and TRBJ1-5; 8 nucleotides line up with TRBD1. This CDR3 has 18 residues. The germline V gene has CDR1 MNHNS and CDR2 SASEGT. V shed 2 bases and J 0 bases; nucleotides not matched to a gene: 9.

The V and J genes are TRBV28 and TRBJ1-6; 9 positions agree with TRBD1. The CDR3 consists of 19 residues. With V trimmed by 3 bases and J by 1 base, 10 bases remained unmatched. The germline gives CDR1 MDHEN, CDR2 SYDVKM. CDR3 loop: CASSFPGTGSRSYNSPLHF. The DNA for the CDR3 is TGTGCCAGCAGTTTCCCCGGGACAGGGAGCCGGTCCTATAATTCACCCCTCCACTTT.

This clone turned up a few times. The CDR3 sequence: CASSLGQGGAGELFF. The CDR3 coding sequence is TGTGCCAGCAGTTTAGGACAGGGGGGGGCCGGGGAGCTGTTTTTT. This chain connects TRBV27 to TRBJ2-2; 10 bases line up with TRBD1. The CDR3 length is 15 residues. Trimming removed 2 bases from V and 6 bases from J; junction bases left unmatched: 3. The germline V gene encodes CDR1 MNHEY and CDR2 SMNVEV (reference sequence).

The chain links TRBV2 to TRBJ1-5, with D uncertain. Germline CDR1 and CDR2: SNHLY and FYNNEI. This CDR3 is built from 12 residues. Trimming took off 8 bases at V and 7 bases at J, with 12 bases between the two ends. DNA of the CDR3: TGTGCCAGCCTTGGAGGAGGACAGCCCCAGCATTTT. This gives the protein CASLGGGQPQHF. The full variable domain, completed using reference TRBV2 and TRBJ1-5, is EPEVTQTPSHQVTQMGQEVILRCVPISNHLYFYWYRQILGQKVEFLVSFYNNEISEKSEIFDDQFSVERPDGSNFTLKIRSTKLEDSAMYFCASLGGGQPQHFGDGTRLSIL.

The chain employs TRBV4-1 and TRBJ1-3; D call uncertain. Between the trimmed V and J ends, which lost 0 bases and 4 bases, there was a span of 10 bases. Germline CDR1 MGHRA, CDR2 YSYEKL. The CDR3 runs to 15 residues. This chain's CDR3 is CASSQDTSGGNTIYF. The CDR3 nucleotides are TGCGCCAGCAGCCAAGATACATCGGGCGGAAACACCATATATTTT.

The CDR3 protein is CASRTIEDGYNEQFF. The CDR3 coding sequence is TGTGCCAGCAGGACAATAGAGGACGGCTACAATGAGCAGTTCTTC. V usage is TRBV7-9 and J usage is TRBJ2-1; the D is unclear. Germline V gene lookup returns CDR1 SEHNR and CDR2 FQNEAQ (reference sequence). Trimming stripped 6 bases from V and 3 bases from J, with 15 bases between. The CDR3 covers 15 residues.

The table lists this clone with a few counts. V gene TRBV19 combines with J gene TRBJ2-2; tentative D call: TRBD2 (5 bases). The CDR3 totals 16 residues. V lost 6 bases, J lost 1 base, and 15 bases lay in between. Germline lookup yields CDR1 LNHDA and CDR2 SQIVND (reference sequence). CDR3 protein: CASRSRTRGNTGELFF. CDR3 DNA: TGTGCCAGTAGGTCCCGCACACGGGGGAACACCGGGGAGCTGTTTTTT.

This sequence joins TRBV9 and TRBJ2-2, with TRBD1 matching over 7 bases. Germline V lookup: CDR1 SGDLS, CDR2 YYNGEE. The CDR3 sequence is 14 residues long. The V and J ends lost 0 bases and 6 bases, in that order; junction bases with no gene match: 2. CDR3 loop: CASSVVDRPGELFF. CDR3 bases: TGTGCCAGCAGCGTAGTGGACAGGCCCGGGGAGCTGTTTTTT.

This chain joins TRBV11-2 and TRBJ2-1; maybe TRBD1 (6 bases). The germline V and J ends were trimmed by 5 bases and 10 bases, with 15 bases remaining between them. Germline V lookup: CDR1 SGHAT, CDR2 FQNNGV. This CDR3 is 13 amino acids long. The CDR3 spells CASSPRGFWEQFF. The CDR3 DNA reads as TGTGCCAGCAGCCCGAGGGGGTTTTGGGAGCAGTTCTTC.

V usage is TRBV28 and J usage is TRBJ1-2; D gene ambiguous. The CDR3 runs 11 residues. Germline V gives CDR1 MDHEN, CDR2 SYDVKM. Trimming took 9 bases from V and 1 from J, leaving 6 bases between them. The CDR3, as DNA: TGTGCCAGTGAGAATAACTATGGCTACACCTTC. As protein: CASENNYGYTF.

The rearrangement joins TRBV2 to TRBJ1-1; D is uncertain. V was pared by 5 bases and J by 6 bases, with 13 bases between. CDR1 and CDR2 (germline): SNHLY, FYNNEI. The CDR3 extends over 13 amino acids. CDR3 residues: CASSSGPLSEAFF. The CDR3 nucleotides read TGTGCCAGCAGTTCGGGTCCCCTTTCTGAAGCTTTCTTT.

This chain connects TRBV2 to TRBJ2-7, with 9 bases lining up with TRBD2. V trimming: 6 bases; J trimming: 9 bases; junction bases outside the gene matches: 15. The CDR3 extends over 15 amino acids. Germline V lookup: CDR1 SNHLY, CDR2 FYNNEI. The DNA of the CDR3 is TGTGCCAGCAGCCAGAGCGGGGGGATTTCTACGAGGCAGTACTTC. Protein product: CASSQSGGISTRQYF.

This chain links TRBV4-3 with TRBJ1-1; no clear D gene. Germline CDR1 and CDR2: LGHNA and YSLEER. Trimming took off 0 bases at V and 1 base at J, with 12 bases between the two ends. The CDR3 sequence is 16 residues long. CDR3 DNA sequence: TGCGCCAGCAGCCAAGAATGGGGTTCTGCGAACACTGAAGCTTTCTTT. Translating gives CASSQEWGSANTEAFF.

This clone was picked up a small number of times. The genes are TRBV4-1 and TRBJ2-1, with 7 nucleotides matching TRBD2. The CDR3 has 17 residues. V lost 1 base to trimming and J lost 2 bases; unmatched junction nucleotides: 8. CDR1 MGHRA and CDR2 YSYEKL come from the germline V gene. CDR3 in amino acids: CASSQGVMGGAYNEQFF. The CDR3 bases are TGCGCCAGCAGCCAAGGGGTAATGGGGGGGGCCTACAATGAGCAGTTCTTC.